These 2 T cell receptor beta chains were all obtained from the same sample, sequenced in a study of cytomegalovirus exposure and HLA in healthy donors. Primers for the PCR totalled 60 Vbeta and 13 Jbeta. This table comes from immunoSEQ multiplex PCR, and its TCRdb copy is limited to in-frame clones, with some not included. This repertoire shows 200,000 to 250,000 clones, about 80% found once; its top ten account for 15%. Sample: PBMCs. These receptors were collected from a man in his forties in good health and CMV-seronegative.

This clone was found a few times. This chain links TRBV10-3 with TRBJ2-5; D is unclear. Trimming removed 0 bases at V and 0 bases at J, with 5 bases between. CDR1 and CDR2 from the germline V gene are ENHRY and SYGVKD. CDR3 size: 14 residues. This CDR3 is CAISESSYQETQYF. The CDR3 DNA follows: TGTGCCATCAGTGAGTCAAGCTACCAAGAGACCCAGTACTTC.

This clone appeared a few times. This sequence joins TRBV7-2 and TRBJ1-6, with 8 bases fitting TRBD1. J gave up 9 bases and V 7 bases, and 8 bases lay outside the gene matches. The CDR3 covers 14 residues. Per the germline V gene, CDR1 is SGHTA and CDR2 is FQGNSA. The CDR3 DNA reads as TGTGCCAGCACCCCAGGACAGGGACGTTCACCCCTCCACTTT. This gives the protein CASTPGQGRSPLHF.